This T cell receptor beta chain was captured by sequencing in a study of OX40 agonist ivuxolimab in advanced cancers. Study as a whole: Hepatocellular carcinoma, melanoma, renal cell or head and neck cancer occurred in dose-escalation patients. Prior therapy, whether anti-PD-1, anti-PD-L1 or anti-CTLA-4, was allowed, and about 40% had some.

The V and J ends lost 1 base and 5 bases respectively, with 14 bases between them. The CDR3 has 15 amino acids. From germline, CDR1 is SGHNT and CDR2 YENEEA. Any history of autoimmune disease or systemic immunosuppression disqualified patients. Only in-frame clones appear in the TCRdb table, and some are missing; sequencing was by immunoSEQ multiplex PCR. This table holds 76,000 or so clones, approximately 85% found once. The chain uses TRBV11-3 and TRBJ2-5; D possibly matches TRBD1 or TRBD2 (5 bases each). Sample: CD4+ or CD8+ T cells sorted from blood, taken in a trial of the OX40 agonist ivuxolimab. This receptor was obtained from an adult with an advanced solid tumor such as melanoma, head and neck, liver or kidney cancer. The CDR3 sequence: CASSLGASWGETQYF. For the CDR3, the DNA is TGTGCCAGCAGCTTAGGGGCTAGCTGGGGCGAGACCCAGTACTTC.